The 17 T cell receptor beta chains below were found in one sample sequenced in a study of T cells in Graves' hyperthyroidism and ophthalmopathy. Template material for amplifying TCR beta CDR3 regions consisted of RNA transcripts. The HTBI primer set was used in a first-round RT-PCR of the TCR CDR3. TCRdb re-called the multiplex PCR reads with MiXCR, one entry per CDR3 protein. The profile shows under 350,000 distinct CDR3 sequences, roughly 18% of them singletons. The sequenced material came from blood. These receptors were taken from a woman aged 45-65 years with Graves' hyperthyroidism.

This clonotype turned up a few times. The chain couples TRBV15 to TRBJ2-2, with D hard to call. The V gene lost 8 bases and the J gene lost 0 bases, with 7 bases spanning the gap. The CDR3 runs to 13 residues. The germline CDR1 and CDR2 sequences are LNHNV and YYDKDF (reference sequence). This CDR3 is CATEATNTGELFF. The CDR3 DNA reads as TGTGCCACCGAAGCGACGAACACCGGGGAGCTGTTTTTT.

This clonotype showed up just a few times. The rearrangement links TRBV6-1 to TRBJ2-7, with 11 bases identical to TRBD1. The CDR3 runs 16 residues. Per germline, CDR1 MNHNS and CDR2 SASEGT. The V segment lost 1 base and the J segment 3 bases; nucleotides outside the gene matches: 5. The CDR3 loop reads CASSEEGQGAGYEQYF. The CDR3 DNA is TGTGCCAGCAGTGAAGAAGGACAGGGGGCTGGCTACGAGCAGTACTTC.

At least ten counts were recorded for this clonotype. V gene TRBV12-3 or TRBV12-4 combines with J gene TRBJ2-3; D is uncertain. This CDR3 comprises 14 residues. The ends were cut back, 6 bases at V and 8 bases at J, with 18 bases in the middle. The CDR3 DNA follows: TGTGCCAGCAGCAGACACGGCGCGGTGGGTACGCAGTATTTT. It yields the protein CASSRHGAVGTQYF.

This clonotype has ten or more counts. The CDR3 loop reads CSAGPGTVKGTQYF. For the CDR3, the DNA is TGCAGTGCAGGCCCCGGGACAGTAAAAGGGACCCAGTACTTC. V and J are TRBV20-1 and TRBJ2-5, with 7 bases fitting TRBD1. Germline V gene lookup returns CDR1 DFQATT and CDR2 SNEGSKA (reference sequence). J gave up 7 bases and V 6 bases, and 14 bases lay outside the gene matches. The CDR3 covers 14 residues.

As for this clonotype: A much larger clone differs from this one at a single base, so this may be a read error. The chain couples TRBV28 to TRBJ1-1; TRBD1 matches 7 bases. V lost 10 bases and J lost 0; bases outside the gene matches: 14. The CDR3 consists of 16 residues. Germline V gene lookup returns CDR1 MDHEN and CDR2 SYDVKM. The CDR3 is CATSPRGRLVNTEAFF. CDR3 coding DNA: TGTGCCACCTCCCCGAGGGGGCGATTGGTGAACACTGAAGCTTTCTTT.

This clonotype was detected many times. The chain recombines TRBV9 with TRBJ2-3; 7 bases line up with TRBD2. Trimming took 3 bases from V and 6 from J; bases not matched to a gene: 7. The CDR3 loop spans 14 amino acids. Germline lookup yields CDR1 SGDLS and CDR2 YYNGEE. Here the CDR3 reads CASSDGTTWDTQYF. CDR3 nucleotides: TGTGCCAGCAGCGATGGGACTACTTGGGATACGCAGTATTTT. The complete variable domain, with remaining parts taken from reference TRBV9 and TRBJ2-3, reads DSGVTQTPKHLITATGQRVTLRCSPRSGDLSVYWYQQSLDQGLQFLIQYYNGEERAKGNILERFSAQQFPDLHSELNLSSLELGDSALYFCASSDGTTWDTQYFGPGTRLTVL.

This clonotype has at least ten counts. The V and J genes are TRBV6-2 or TRBV6-3 and TRBJ2-7, with TRBD2 matching over 9 bases. Trimming removed 7 bases from V and 5 bases from J; junction bases left unmatched: 12. The CDR3 contains 15 residues. Per germline, CDR1 MNHEY and CDR2 SVGEGT. CDR3 sequence reads: CASTYEAGTSHEQYF. CDR3 DNA: TGTGCCAGCACCTACGAGGCCGGGACTAGCCACGAGCAGTACTTC.

For this clonotype: A much larger clone differs from this one at a single base, so this may be a read error. This chain connects TRBV30 to TRBJ1-4; D is possibly TRBD1 (5 bases). Germline loops: CDR1 GTSNPN, CDR2 SVGIG (reference sequence). Trimming removed 2 bases at V and 12 bases at J, with 22 bases between. This CDR3 region has 15 residues. The CDR3 here is CAWSPSAGSTGELFF. Here the CDR3 DNA reads TGTGCCTGGAGTCCCTCGGCAGGGAGTACTGGAGAACTGTTTTTT.

In this sample, this clonotype turned up a few times. The rearrangement joins TRBV10-3 to TRBJ1-1; D is undetermined. The V gene lost 5 bases and the J gene lost 7 bases, with 11 bases spanning the gap. From germline, CDR1 is ENHRY and CDR2 SYGVKD. This CDR3 is built from 12 residues. Here the CDR3 DNA reads TGTGCCATCAGTCCAGCGGGGATTGAAGCTTTCTTT. It is translated as CAISPAGIEAFF.

This chain links TRBV19 with TRBJ1-1; 8 bases fit TRBD1. CDR1 LNHDA and CDR2 SQIVND come from the germline V gene (reference sequence). V shed 7 bases and J 7 bases; nucleotides not matched to a gene: 11. The CDR3 contains 14 residues. CDR3 sequence reads: CASTTLDRASEAFF. The CDR3 region has the DNA TGTGCCAGTACCACTTTGGACAGGGCTAGTGAAGCTTTCTTT. Based on the CDR3 plus reference TRBV19 and TRBJ1-1, the full variable domain is DGGITQSPKYLFRKEGQNVTLSCEQNLNHDAMYWYRQDPGQGLRLIYYSQIVNDFQKGDIAEGYSVSREKKESFPLTVTSAQKNPTAFYLCASTTLDRASEAFFGQGTRLTVV.

Ten or more counts support this clonotype. V is TRBV27 and J is TRBJ2-1; weak D call: TRBD2 (6 bases). V lost 3 bases and J lost 5, with 14 bases in between. Germline V gene sequence: CDR1 MNHEY, CDR2 SMNVEV (reference sequence). This CDR3 contains 15 residues. The CDR3 DNA sequence: TGTGCCAGCAGTTTGGACGCGGGGACCCACAATGAGCAGTTCTTC. Translation gives CASSLDAGTHNEQFF.

CDR3 residues: CASSLALAAGELINEQFF. In nucleotides, the CDR3 is TGTGCCAGCAGCTTAGCGCTAGCAGCGGGAGAACTCATCAATGAGCAGTTCTTC. This chain uses TRBV7-2 with TRBJ2-1; TRBD2 matches 8 bases. The CDR3 is made up of 18 amino acids. V lost 0 bases and J lost 6; bases outside the gene matches: 13. CDR1 and CDR2 (germline): SGHTA, FQGNSA.

V is TRBV2 and J is TRBJ2-6; TRBD2 agrees at 9 bases. The CDR3 is 18 amino acids. V dropped 8 bases and J dropped 0; count of bases not matched to a gene: 11. Germline CDR1 reads SNHLY; CDR2 reads FYNNEI. CDR3 in DNA: TGTGCCAGCGGCGGGGGGGGGGCGCTTGACTCTGGGGCCAACGTCCTGACTTTC. Its protein product is CASGGGGALDSGANVLTF.

The chain carries TRBV18 and TRBJ1-2; TRBD1 agrees at 9 bases. The CDR3 sequence is 14 residues long. The V segment lost 1 base and the J segment 6 bases; nucleotides outside the gene matches: 3. Germline V CDR1 and CDR2: KGHSH, LQKENI. The CDR3 protein is CASSPQQGAHGYTF. CDR3 coding DNA: TGTGCCAGCTCACCACAACAGGGGGCTCATGGCTACACCTTC.

In this sample, this clonotype turned up many times. The CDR3 sequence: CASSGPTGGRRETQYF. In DNA, the CDR3 is TGTGCCAGCAGCGGACCCACGGGGGGGCGGCGAGAGACCCAGTACTTC. The V and J genes are TRBV5-6 and TRBJ2-5; 8 bases map to TRBD2. The germline V gene has CDR1 SGHDT and CDR2 YYEEEE. V lost 4 bases and J lost 4; bases outside the gene matches: 12. The CDR3 length is 16 residues.

This clonotype turned up a few times. The rearrangement uses TRBV7-3 and TRBJ2-1; D is possibly TRBD1 or TRBD2 (5 bases each). The CDR3 runs 14 residues. Germline-derived CDR1 and CDR2 are SGHTA and FQGTGA. The V gene lost 2 bases and the J gene lost 6 bases, with 11 bases spanning the gap. DNA for the CDR3: TGTGCCAGCAGCTTACGAGGGGTGGGCAATGAGCAGTTCTTC. This encodes CASSLRGVGNEQFF.

The gene calls are TRBV12-3 or TRBV12-4 and TRBJ1-3; 9 nucleotides align to TRBD1. J was trimmed by 7 bases and V by 4 bases; bases with no gene match: 2. The CDR3 consists of 13 residues. The CDR3 sequence: CASSWTGVNTIYF. DNA of the CDR3: TGTGCCAGCAGTTGGACAGGGGTGAACACCATATATTTT.